These 21 T cell receptor beta chains came from one sample sequenced in a study of T cells after yellow fever vaccination. TCRdb redid the calling of the 5' RACE reads with MiXCR, one entry per CDR3 protein. The data show 400,000 to 450,000 distinct CDR3 sequences, about 19% seen once. Sequenced material: PBMCs, taken before the yellow fever booster vaccination. These receptors were collected from a man younger than 30 who received the YFV17D yellow fever vaccine.

This clonotype showed up many times. The chain has TRBV11-2 and TRBJ2-3, with a weak D call TRBD1 (8 bases). Germline CDR1 and CDR2: SGHAT and FQNNGV. The CDR3 runs 15 residues. Trimming pared 4 bases from V and 4 bases from J, leaving 15 bases between. As DNA, the CDR3 is TGTGCCAGCAGCTCCTACAGGGGGAGGGCAGATACGCAGTATTTT. Translated: CASSSYRGRADTQYF.

This clonotype was seen repeatedly, ten times or more. V is TRBV20-1 and J is TRBJ2-3; 13 nucleotides line up with TRBD2. J was trimmed by 8 bases and V by 5 bases; bases with no gene match: 22. Germline values: CDR1 DFQATT, CDR2 SNEGSKA (reference sequence). This CDR3 spans 19 amino acids. The CDR3, as DNA: TGCAGTGCTCAGATTCCCCGACTAGCGGGGGGCCTTAATGATGGTACGCAGTATTTT. Translating gives CSAQIPRLAGGLNDGTQYF.

The chain combines TRBV7-2 with TRBJ1-5; 10 positions match TRBD1. Germline CDR1 SGHTA, CDR2 FQGNSA. The CDR3 extends over 15 amino acids. Germline trimming cut 5 bases from V and 4 bases from J; bases unmatched to any gene: 5. The CDR3 reads CASSSKGQGNQPQHF. The DNA for the CDR3 is TGTGCCAGCAGCAGTAAGGGACAGGGGAATCAGCCCCAGCATTTT.

This clonotype was found a few times. This chain connects TRBV7-2 to TRBJ1-2; a possible D gene is TRBD1 (5 bases). The ends were cut back, 5 bases at V and 8 bases at J, with 18 bases in the middle. The CDR3 has 14 residues. Germline values: CDR1 SGHTA, CDR2 FQGNSA. CDR3 nucleotides: TGTGCCAGCAGCCCGGGGGTAATGTTGCTCGGCTACACCTTC. Amino acid sequence: CASSPGVMLLGYTF.

Concerning this clonotype: One end of the junction varies from germline; a read error may be responsible. V gene TRBV18 combines with J gene TRBJ1-5; D gene uncertain. Germline V gene data show CDR1 as KGHSH and CDR2 as LQKENI. This CDR3 spans 12 amino acids. CDR3 sequence reads: CASSPRRVSSYF. DNA for the CDR3: TGTGCCAGCTCACCACGGCGGGTATCGTCCTATTTT.

J is TRBJ2-2 and V is TRBV11-2; D remains unclear. Looked up from germline, CDR1 is SGHAT and CDR2 is FQNNGV. With 5 bases removed from V and 2 bases from J, the gap between germline ends came to 9 bases. This CDR3 has 14 amino acids. CDR3 sequence (DNA): TGTGCCAGCAGCGAAACAAGCAACACCGGGGAGCTGTTTTTT. This sequence encodes CASSETSNTGELFF.

This clonotype occurred a few times. The V call is TRBV7-9, the J call TRBJ2-3; D might be TRBD1 or TRBD2, each matching 5 bases. CDR3 length: 16 residues. Germline V gives CDR1 SEHNR, CDR2 FQNEAQ (reference sequence). Trimming stripped 5 bases from V and 1 base from J, with 16 bases between. CDR3 DNA sequence: TGTGCCAGCAGCATCCCGGGACCGAGGGGCACAGATACGCAGTATTTT. It is translated as CASSIPGPRGTDTQYF.

In its sample, this clonotype was seen many times. The rearrangement links TRBV7-9 to TRBJ1-2; TRBD1 agrees at 11 bases. The germline V gene encodes CDR1 SEHNR and CDR2 FQNEAQ (reference sequence). CDR3 length: 15 residues. V was pared by 5 bases and J by 7 bases, with 9 bases of the junction left unmatched. The CDR3 coding sequence is TGTGCCAGCAGCCCAAGTGGACAGGGGGCGAGTGGCTACACCTTC. Amino acid sequence: CASSPSGQGASGYTF.

CDR3 sequence reads: CASSISAGRAFF. CDR3 bases: TGTGCCAGCAGTATTTCGGCAGGGCGCGCTTTCTTT. This rearrangement joins TRBV12-3 or TRBV12-4 to TRBJ1-1, with D possibly being TRBD1 (5 bases). V was clipped by 5 bases and J by 11 bases, with 15 bases between them. This CDR3 region has 12 residues.

The chain uses TRBV7-2 and TRBJ2-7; 9 bases agree with TRBD1. This CDR3 comprises 12 residues. Losses at the gene ends were 5 bases for V and 6 bases for J; bases not matched to a gene: 2. Germline V lookup: CDR1 SGHTA, CDR2 FQGNSA. The CDR3 spells CASSRTGAEQYV. The CDR3 DNA sequence: TGTGCCAGCAGCCGGACAGGGGCCGAGCAGTACGTC.

This clonotype was counted only a few times. CDR3 residues: CASSYDTSGGGTDTQYF. In DNA, the CDR3 is TGTGCCAGCAGTTACGATACTAGCGGGGGAGGCACAGATACGCAGTATTTT. This sequence joins TRBV6-5 and TRBJ2-3; TRBD2 agrees at 11 bases. With V trimmed by 2 bases and J by 1 base, 5 bases remained unmatched. The CDR3 totals 17 residues. Looked up from germline, CDR1 is MNHEY and CDR2 is SVGAGI.

This clonotype was found a few times. The rearrangement links TRBV5-4 to TRBJ1-6, with a possible D match to TRBD1 (5 bases). The CDR3 covers 15 residues. Germline V gene data show CDR1 as SGHNT and CDR2 as YYREEE (reference sequence). V was cut by 4 bases and J by 9 bases, with 17 bases left in between. CDR3: CASSVGWGAGSPLHF. In nucleotides, the CDR3 is TGTGCCAGCAGCGTAGGGTGGGGCGCCGGTTCACCCCTCCACTTT.

This clonotype was counted many times. This chain joins TRBV5-1 and TRBJ2-1, with D possibly being TRBD2 (6 bases). This CDR3 is built from 15 residues. In germline, CDR1 is SGHRS, CDR2 YFSETQ. V was shortened by 0 bases and J by 0 bases, with 7 bases between the two germline ends. The chain's CDR3 is CASSLVRGSYNEQFF. CDR3 DNA sequence: TGCGCCAGCAGCTTGGTGCGGGGCTCCTACAATGAGCAGTTCTTC.

The genes are TRBV27 and TRBJ1-5, with D unresolved. V dropped 3 bases and J dropped 0 bases, with 6 bases sitting between them. The CDR3 has 14 amino acids. The germline V gene encodes CDR1 MNHEY and CDR2 SMNVEV (reference sequence). CDR3 loop: CASSFASSNQPQHF. The CDR3 nucleotides are TGTGCCAGCAGTTTTGCCAGTAGCAATCAGCCCCAGCATTTT.

This clonotype was detected a few times. The CDR3 loop is CASSRQGGSEKLFF. DNA of the CDR3: TGTGCCAGCAGTCGACAGGGGGGATCTGAAAAACTGTTTTTT. The chain carries TRBV7-2 and TRBJ1-4; TRBD1 matches 9 bases. The V and J ends lost 6 bases and 7 bases, in that order; junction bases with no gene match: 6. This CDR3 spans 14 amino acids. Germline CDR1 is SGHTA and CDR2 is FQGNSA. The whole variable domain, filled in from reference TRBV7-2 and TRBJ1-4, reads GAGVSQSPSNKVTEKGKDVELRCDPISGHTALYWYRQSLGQGLEFLIYFQGNSAPDKSGLPSDRFSAERTGGSVSTLTIQRTQQEDSAVYLCASSRQGGSEKLFFGSGTQLSVL.

This clonotype was found a few times. The chain links TRBV6-6 to TRBJ2-7; possible D gene TRBD2, 6 bases. The CDR3 totals 15 residues. The V gene lost 6 bases and the J gene lost 0 bases, with 15 bases spanning the gap. Germline lookup yields CDR1 MNHNY and CDR2 SVGAGI (reference sequence). The CDR3 spells CASSLSGPASYEQYF. The CDR3 DNA is TGTGCCAGCAGCCTCAGCGGGCCAGCCTCCTACGAGCAGTACTTC.

This chain links TRBV4-1 with TRBJ2-3; tentatively, D is TRBD2 (7 bases). The V end was cut by 3 bases, the J end by 1 base, with 14 bases between. Germline V gene data show CDR1 as MGHRA and CDR2 as YSYEKL. The CDR3 has 16 residues. For the CDR3, the DNA is TGCGCCAGCAGCCACCCGGGGGCGGGGGGCACAGATACGCAGTATTTT. Protein sequence: CASSHPGAGGTDTQYF.

The V and J genes are TRBV10-3 and TRBJ2-7, with 10 bases matching TRBD1. The CDR3 spans 14 residues. Germline V gene lookup returns CDR1 ENHRY and CDR2 SYGVKD. V trimming: 5 bases; J trimming: 5 bases; junction bases outside the gene matches: 6. CDR3 amino acids: CAISRTGGIDEQYV. CDR3 nucleotide sequence: TGTGCCATCAGTAGGACAGGGGGAATCGACGAGCAGTACGTC.

This clonotype was counted many times. The chain links TRBV6-5 to TRBJ2-6; D remains ambiguous. The CDR3 consists of 16 residues. Trimming stripped 1 base from V and 0 bases from J, with 7 bases between. CDR1 is MNHEY, CDR2 SVGAGI, per germline. The CDR3 bases are TGTGCCAGCAGTTACTGGCGTGACTCTGGGGCCAACGTCCTGACTTTC. Translated, it gives CASSYWRDSGANVLTF.

The V and J genes are TRBV18 and TRBJ1-5, with 7 bases that match TRBD1. V shed 6 bases and J 3 bases; nucleotides not matched to a gene: 11. The germline CDR1 and CDR2 sequences are KGHSH and LQKENI. CDR3 length equals 16 residues. The CDR3 DNA is TGTGCCAGCTCCACCACCGCGACAGGGACCAATCAGCCCCAGCATTTT. Its protein product is CASSTTATGTNQPQHF.

CDR3 protein: CASSQQGQGGLRAFF. CDR3 in DNA: TGCGCCAGCAGCCAGCAAGGACAGGGCGGGTTGCGAGCTTTCTTT. The rearrangement links TRBV4-1 to TRBJ1-1, with 8 bases lining up with TRBD1. V lost 3 bases and J lost 10; bases outside the gene matches: 13. This CDR3 region has 15 residues. Per germline, CDR1 MGHRA and CDR2 YSYEKL.